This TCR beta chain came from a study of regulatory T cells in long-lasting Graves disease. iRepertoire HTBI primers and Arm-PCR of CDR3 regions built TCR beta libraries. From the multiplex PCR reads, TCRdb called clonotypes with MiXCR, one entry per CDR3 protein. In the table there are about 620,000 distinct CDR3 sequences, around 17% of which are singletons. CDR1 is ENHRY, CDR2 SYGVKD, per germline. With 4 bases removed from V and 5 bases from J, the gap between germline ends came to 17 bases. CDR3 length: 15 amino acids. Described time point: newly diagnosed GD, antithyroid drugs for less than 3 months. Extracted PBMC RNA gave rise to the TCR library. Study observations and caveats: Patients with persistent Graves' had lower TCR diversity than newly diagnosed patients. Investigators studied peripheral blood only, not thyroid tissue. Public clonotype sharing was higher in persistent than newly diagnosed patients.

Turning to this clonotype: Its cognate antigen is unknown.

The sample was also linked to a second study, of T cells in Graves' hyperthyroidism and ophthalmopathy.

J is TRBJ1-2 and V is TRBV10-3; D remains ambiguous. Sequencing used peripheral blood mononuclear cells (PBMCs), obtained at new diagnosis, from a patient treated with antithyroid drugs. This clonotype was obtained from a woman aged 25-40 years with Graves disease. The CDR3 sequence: CAISGTTSRSYGYTF. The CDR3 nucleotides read TGTGCCATCAGTGGGACCACAAGCCGATCTTATGGCTACACCTTC.